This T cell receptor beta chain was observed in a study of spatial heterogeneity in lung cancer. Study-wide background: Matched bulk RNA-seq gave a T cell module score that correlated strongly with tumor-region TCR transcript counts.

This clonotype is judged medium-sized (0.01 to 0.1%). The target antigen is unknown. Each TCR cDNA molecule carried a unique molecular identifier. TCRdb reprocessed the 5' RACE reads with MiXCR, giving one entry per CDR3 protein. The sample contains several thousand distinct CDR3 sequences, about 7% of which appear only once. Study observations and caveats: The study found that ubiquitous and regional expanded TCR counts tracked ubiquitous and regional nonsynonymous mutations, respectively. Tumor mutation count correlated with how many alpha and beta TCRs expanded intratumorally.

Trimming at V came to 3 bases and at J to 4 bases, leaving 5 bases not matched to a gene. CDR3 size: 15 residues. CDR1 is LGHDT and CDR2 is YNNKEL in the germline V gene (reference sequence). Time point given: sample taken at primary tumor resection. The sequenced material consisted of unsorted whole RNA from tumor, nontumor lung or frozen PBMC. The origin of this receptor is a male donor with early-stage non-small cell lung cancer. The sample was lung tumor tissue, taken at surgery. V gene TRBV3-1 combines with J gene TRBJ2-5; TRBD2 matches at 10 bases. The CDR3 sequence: CASSHLAGVLETQYF. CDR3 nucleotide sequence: TGTGCCAGCAGCCATCTAGCGGGAGTGCTAGAGACCCAGTACTTC.